This T cell receptor beta chain is from a study of blood T cell repertoires in COVID-19. For the study at large: T cells, B-cell-depleted T cells, or PBMCs supplied cDNA or gDNA.

Germline V gene sequence: CDR1 MNHEY, CDR2 SVGAGI. With V trimmed by 4 bases and J by 7 bases, 7 bases remained unmatched. The CDR3 runs 15 residues. Original processing notes: Estimates of nucleated cell counts were drawn from the amplification of reference gene primers. Clones were read by immunoSEQ multiplex PCR, and TCRdb kept only the in-frame ones, dropping some. V and J calls and clone size are copied from that table; D and trimming were computed from the DNA. Of about 200,000 clones listed, around 89% are singletons. The source material was peripheral blood. This clonotype was sampled from a man aged 50-60 years with acute or convalescent COVID-19. The chain joins TRBV6-5 to TRBJ1-6, with 7 bases that match TRBD1. The CDR3 spells CASSFRTGTNSPLHF. CDR3 nucleotide sequence: TGTGCCAGCAGTTTTCGGACAGGAACAAATTCACCCCTCCACTTT.